A selection of T cell receptor beta chains follows, all from one sample in a study of T cell repertoires in MIS-A myocarditis. Repertoires were generated with immunoSEQ multiplex PCR, while TCRdb's copy carries only in-frame clones and drops some. The sample consists of a few thousand clones, approximately 84% of them appearing once. Sequencing input: interventricular septum heart tissue obtained at autopsy. The source is a man aged 18 to 30 with fulminant myocarditis from multisystem inflammatory syndrome in adults (MIS-A) after COVID-19. CDR3s include the opening cysteine and the closing phenylalanine or tryptophan. Fields, in order: D gene, clone size, V gene, J gene, CDR3 DNA, CDR3 protein. A D gene is named only where the DNA matches it firmly. Clone sizes are given selectively: once, few, many, or a class where the clone is expanded.

NA	once	TRBV27	TRBJ2-7	TGTGCCAGCAGTATCGGTGGTTACGAGCAGTACTTC	CASSIGGYEQYF
NA	NA	TRBV5-4	TRBJ2-3	TGTGCCAGCAGCTTGAGAGCAGATACGCAGTATTTT	CASSLRADTQYF
TRBD1	NA	TRBV5-6	TRBJ2-1	TGTGCCAGCAGCTTGGGCTCGGGACAGGTGAAACATGGGGAGTTCTTC	CASSLGSGQVKHGEFF
NA	few	TRBV19	TRBJ1-1	TGTGCCAGTCATGCCGGTACAGCTATGAACACTGAAGCTTTCTTT	CASHAGTAMNTEAFF
NA	NA	TRBV5-1	TRBJ2-1	TGCGCCAGCAGCTTTGGGGGCAATGAGCAGTTCTTC	CASSFGGNEQFF
NA	medium-sized	TRBV7-8	TRBJ1-2	TGTGCCAGCAGCCTTATAAGGGGGAGCTATGGCTACACCTTC	CASSLIRGSYGYTF
NA	NA	TRBV6-5	TRBJ2-1	TGTGCCAGCAGGAGAATGAACGAGGAGTTCTTC	CASRRMNEEFF
NA	few	TRBV29-1	TRBJ1-2	TGCAGCGCCGGGACCCGAAATGGCTACACCTTC	CSAGTRNGYTF
NA	NA	TRBV3-1/TRBV3-2	TRBJ2-2	TGTGCCAGCAGCCAAGCCTTCTCGTTAAAGCAAACCAACACCGGGGAGCTGTTTTTT	CASSQAFSLKQTNTGELFF
NA	NA	TRBV12-3/TRBV12-4	TRBJ2-1	TGTGCCAGCAATCGGGGTAGGGATGAGCAGTTCTTC	CASNRGRDEQFF
NA	NA	TRBV6-2/TRBV6-3	TRBJ1-5	TGTGCCAGCAGTTACCTAAGGGGTGGCAATCAGCCCCAGCATTTT	CASSYLRGGNQPQHF
TRBD2	NA	TRBV15	TRBJ2-2	TGTGCCACCAGCAGAGACCGGGGGGCCGGGGAGCTGTTTTTT	CATSRDRGAGELFF
NA	NA	TRBV6-6	TRBJ1-2	TGTGCCAGCAGTTACACAGCTTCAGCTAACTATGGCTACACCTTC	CASSYTASANYGYTF
NA	NA	TRBV27	TRBJ1-2	TGTGCCAGCAGTTGTAGGGCAGATTACACCTTC	CASSCRADYTF
NA	NA	TRBV19	TRBJ1-1	TGTGCCAGTAGTATTGGACACAACACTGAAGCTTTCTTT	CASSIGHNTEAFF
TRBD1	NA	TRBV5-1	TRBJ2-3	TGCGCCAGCAGCCAGGGGGACAGCCGCACAGATACGCAGTATTTT	CASSQGDSRTDTQYF
NA	NA	TRBV19	TRBJ1-3	TGTGCCAGTAGTAGAGGGACCGGAAACACCATATATTTT	CASSRGTGNTIYF
NA	few	TRBV11-3	TRBJ2-1	TGTGCCAGCAGCTCCACAGGGTACAATGAGCAGTTCTTC	CASSSTGYNEQFF
TRBD2	NA	TRBV7-6	TRBJ2-1	TGTGCCAGCAGCCCCACAACCCTAGCGGGGCCATACAATGAGCAGTTCTTC	CASSPTTLAGPYNEQFF
TRBD1	NA	TRBV2	TRBJ1-5	TGTGCCAGCACCCACAGGGGGTATAGCAATCAGCCCCAGCATTTT	CASTHRGYSNQPQHF
NA	NA	TRBV2	TRBJ2-1	TGTGCCAGCAGGCCCAGGGGGGGGAGGAATGAGCAGTTCTTC	CASRPRGGRNEQFF
NA	NA	TRBV6-5	TRBJ1-6	TGTGCCAGCAGTTACAGTAATAGTTCACCCCTCCACTTT	CASSYSNSSPLHF
NA	few	TRBV6-2/TRBV6-3	TRBJ2-1	TGTGCCAGCAGTTACGGGACGGTCAATGAGCAGTTCTTC	CASSYGTVNEQFF
TRBD2	NA	TRBV5-1	TRBJ2-7	TGCGCCAGCAGCCACTCCGGCGGGGGATCCTACGAGCAGTACTTC	CASSHSGGGSYEQYF
NA	NA	TRBV7-4	TRBJ1-1	TGTGCCAGCAGCTTAGTCTGGGTTTTTCGACGTACTTATGAAGCTTTCTTT	CASSLVWVFRRTYEAFF
NA	NA	TRBV5-6	TRBJ2-7	TGTGCCAGCAGCTTGGGATTCGGCGTCGGCCGAGGTGTGGAGCAGTACTTC	CASSLGFGVGRGVEQYF
NA	NA	TRBV15	TRBJ1-1	TGTGCCACCAGCAGAGCGCGGGGGAGATTTGAAGCTTTCTTT	CATSRARGRFEAFF
NA	NA	TRBV5-4	TRBJ2-5	TGTGCCAGCAGCTTGAAGTCTAGCCGAGAGACCCAGTACTTC	CASSLKSSRETQYF
TRBD2	NA	TRBV5-1	TRBJ2-1	TGCGCCAGCAGCTATACTAGCGGGAGAGGTGTCAATGAGCAGTTCTTC	CASSYTSGRGVNEQFF
NA	NA	TRBV10-1	TRBJ1-6	TGCGCCACCCAACGAGTGGCCTTAGAGCCCCTCCACTTT	CATQRVALEPLHF
TRBD1	NA	TRBV15	TRBJ1-1	TGTGCCACCAGCAGGGGACAGGGGAGCACTGAAGCTTTCTTT	CATSRGQGSTEAFF
TRBD1	NA	TRBV9	TRBJ1-2	TGTGCCAGCAGCACACGGGACAGGTCTTACTATGGCTACACCTTC	CASSTRDRSYYGYTF
NA	NA	TRBV12-3/TRBV12-4	TRBJ1-1	TGTGCCAGCAGGAAAAGGGTAAGCACTGAAGCTTTCTTT	CASRKRVSTEAFF
NA	NA	TRBV2	TRBJ1-4	TGTGCCAGCAGGGGGGACGGCGAAAAACTGTTTTTT	CASRGDGEKLFF
TRBD1	NA	TRBV18	TRBJ1-4	TGTGCCAGCTCACCTTCCGGGACAGGGTCACCTAATGAAAAACTGTTTTTT	CASSPSGTGSPNEKLFF
TRBD1	NA	TRBV11-2	TRBJ1-1	TGTGCCAGCAGCCGCGACAGGGGGAACACTGAAGCTTTCTTT	CASSRDRGNTEAFF
NA	NA	TRBV12-3/TRBV12-4	TRBJ1-6	TGTGCCAGCAGTTTGTGGGGTTCACCCCTCCACTTT	CASSLWGSPLHF
NA	NA	TRBV5-6	TRBJ2-1	TGTGCCAGCAGCTTCGACCTCTACCTCTACAATGAGCAGTTCTTC	CASSFDLYLYNEQFF
TRBD1	NA	TRBV24-1	TRBJ2-7	TGTGCCACCAGTGATCAGGGACAGCGTCCTTGGGAGCAGTACTTC	CATSDQGQRPWEQYF
NA	NA	TRBV15	TRBJ2-5	TGTGCCACCAGCAGAGATGAGTGGGCGGGGCTTGAAGAGACCCAGTACTTC	CATSRDEWAGLEETQYF
NA	NA	TRBV6-2/TRBV6-3	TRBJ1-1	TGTGCCAGCAGTTACTCCTACAGGGATATGAACACTGAAGCTTTCTTT	CASSYSYRDMNTEAFF
NA	NA	TRBV6-4	TRBJ1-5	TGTGCCAGCAGTGACTCGGGACCGAGAAACCAGCCCCAGCATTTT	CASSDSGPRNQPQHF
NA	NA	TRBV28	TRBJ1-5	TGTGCCAGCAGTTTTGTAGTGACTCCCGGGGAGCCCCAGCATTTT	CASSFVVTPGEPQHF
TRBD2	large	TRBV4-1	TRBJ2-7	TGCGCCAGCAGCCAAGATAGAGCGGGGGGACTAGGAGAGCAGTACTTC	CASSQDRAGGLGEQYF
NA	few	TRBV28	TRBJ1-2	TGTGCCAGCAGTTCATACACCGAGGGCGGCTACACCTTC	CASSSYTEGGYTF
NA	once	TRBV19	TRBJ2-3	TGTGCCAGTAGTCAGCGCAGTGCAGATACGCAGTATTTT	CASSQRSADTQYF
NA	NA	TRBV24-1	TRBJ1-2	TGTGCCACCAGTGATTTGGACACTAACTATGGCTACACCTTC	CATSDLDTNYGYTF